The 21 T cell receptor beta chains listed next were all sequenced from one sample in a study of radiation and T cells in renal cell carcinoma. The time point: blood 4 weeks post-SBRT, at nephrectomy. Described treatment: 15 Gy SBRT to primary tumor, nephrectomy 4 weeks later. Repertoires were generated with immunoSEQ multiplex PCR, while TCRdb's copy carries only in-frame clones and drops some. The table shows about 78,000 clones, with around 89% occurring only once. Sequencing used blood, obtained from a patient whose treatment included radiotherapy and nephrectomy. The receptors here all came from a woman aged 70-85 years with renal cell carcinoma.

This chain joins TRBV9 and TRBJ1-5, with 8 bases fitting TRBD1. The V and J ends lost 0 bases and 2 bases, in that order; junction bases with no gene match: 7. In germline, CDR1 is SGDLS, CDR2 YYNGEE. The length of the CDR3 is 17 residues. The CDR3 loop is CASSVVGAGGGNQPQHF. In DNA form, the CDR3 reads TGTGCCAGCAGCGTAGTTGGGGCAGGGGGCGGCAATCAGCCCCAGCATTTT.

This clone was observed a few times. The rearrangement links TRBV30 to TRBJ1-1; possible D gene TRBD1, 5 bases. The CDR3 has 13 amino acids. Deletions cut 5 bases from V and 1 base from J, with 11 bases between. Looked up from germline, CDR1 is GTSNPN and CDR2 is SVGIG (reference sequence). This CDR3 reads CAWGGVRNTEAFF. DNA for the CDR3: TGTGCCTGGGGAGGGGTCCGGAACACTGAAGCTTTCTTT.

DNA for the CDR3: TGTGCCACCGAGACTAGCCTCCGCGGAGATACGCAGTATTTT. This encodes CATETSLRGDTQYF. The chain uses TRBV28 and TRBJ2-3; the match to TRBD2 covers 7 bases. Germline CDR1 MDHEN, CDR2 SYDVKM. The CDR3 totals 14 residues. V lost 10 bases to trimming and J lost 5 bases; unmatched junction nucleotides: 12. The full variable domain, completed using reference TRBV28 and TRBJ2-3, is DVKVTQSSRYLVKRTGEKVFLECVQDMDHENMFWYRQDPGLGLRLIYFSYDVKMKEKGDIPEGYSVSREKKERFSLILESASTNQTSMYLCATETSLRGDTQYFGPGTRLTVL.

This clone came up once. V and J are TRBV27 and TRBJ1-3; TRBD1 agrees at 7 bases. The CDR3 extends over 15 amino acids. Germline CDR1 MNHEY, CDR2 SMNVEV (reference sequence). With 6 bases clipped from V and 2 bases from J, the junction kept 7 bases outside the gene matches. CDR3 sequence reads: CASRPPGTAGNTIYF. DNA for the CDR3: TGTGCCAGCAGGCCCCCCGGGACAGCTGGAAACACCATATATTTT.

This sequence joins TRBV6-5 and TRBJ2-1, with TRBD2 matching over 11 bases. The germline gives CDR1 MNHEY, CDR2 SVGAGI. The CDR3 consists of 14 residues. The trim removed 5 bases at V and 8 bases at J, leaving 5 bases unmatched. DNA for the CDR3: TGTGCCAGCAGTGTACTAGCGGGGGCGGATGAGCAGTTCTTC. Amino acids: CASSVLAGADEQFF.

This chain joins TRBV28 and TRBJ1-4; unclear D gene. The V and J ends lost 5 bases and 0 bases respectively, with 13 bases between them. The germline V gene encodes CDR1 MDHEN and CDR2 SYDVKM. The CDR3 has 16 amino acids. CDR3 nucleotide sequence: TGTGCCAGCAGTCCCTCTGGGCAGACAACTAATGAAAAACTGTTTTTT. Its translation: CASSPSGQTTNEKLFF.

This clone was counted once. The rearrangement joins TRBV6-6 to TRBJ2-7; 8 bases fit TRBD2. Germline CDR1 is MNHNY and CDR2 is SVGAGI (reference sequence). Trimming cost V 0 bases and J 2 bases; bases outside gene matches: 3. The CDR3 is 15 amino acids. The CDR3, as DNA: TGTGCCAGCAGTTACTCGCCGGGACTAGCCTACGAGCAGTACTTC. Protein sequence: CASSYSPGLAYEQYF.

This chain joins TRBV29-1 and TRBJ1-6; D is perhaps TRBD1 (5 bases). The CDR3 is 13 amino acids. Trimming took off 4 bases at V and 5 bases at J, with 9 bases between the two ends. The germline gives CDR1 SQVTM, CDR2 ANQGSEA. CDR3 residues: CSVGEGNNSPLHF. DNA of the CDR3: TGCAGCGTTGGGGAGGGGAATAATTCACCCCTCCACTTT.

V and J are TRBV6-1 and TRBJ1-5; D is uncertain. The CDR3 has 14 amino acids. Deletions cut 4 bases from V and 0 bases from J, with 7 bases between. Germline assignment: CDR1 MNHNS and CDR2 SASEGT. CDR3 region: CASSGGYSNQPQHF. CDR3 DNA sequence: TGTGCCAGCAGTGGGGGATATAGCAATCAGCCCCAGCATTTT.

CDR3: CASSLESGSTGELFF. CDR3 DNA: TGCGCCAGCAGCTTGGAGTCCGGTTCCACCGGGGAGCTGTTTTTT. The chain combines TRBV5-1 with TRBJ2-2; no firm D call. The ends were cut back, 0 bases at V and 4 bases at J, with 10 bases in the middle. Germline assignment: CDR1 SGHRS and CDR2 YFSETQ. This CDR3 has 15 amino acids.

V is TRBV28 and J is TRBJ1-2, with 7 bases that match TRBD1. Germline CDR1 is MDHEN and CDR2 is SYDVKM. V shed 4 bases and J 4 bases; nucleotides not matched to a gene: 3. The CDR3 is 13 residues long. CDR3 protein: CASSSGTVYGYTF. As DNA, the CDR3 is TGTGCCAGCAGTTCCGGGACAGTCTATGGCTACACCTTC.

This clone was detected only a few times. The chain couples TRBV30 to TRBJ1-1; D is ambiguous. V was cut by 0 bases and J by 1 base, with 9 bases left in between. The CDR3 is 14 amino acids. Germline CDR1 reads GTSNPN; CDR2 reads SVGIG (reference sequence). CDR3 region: CAWSVRAGNTEAFF. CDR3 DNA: TGTGCCTGGAGTGTACGGGCCGGGAACACTGAAGCTTTCTTT.

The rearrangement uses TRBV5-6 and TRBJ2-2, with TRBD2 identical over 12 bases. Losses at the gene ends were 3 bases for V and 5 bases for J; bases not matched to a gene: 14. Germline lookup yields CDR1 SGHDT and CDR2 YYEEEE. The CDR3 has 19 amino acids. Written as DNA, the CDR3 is TGTGCCAGCAGCTCCGACTCACTAGCGGGGGGCCGGTATACCGGGGAGCTGTTTTTT. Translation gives CASSSDSLAGGRYTGELFF. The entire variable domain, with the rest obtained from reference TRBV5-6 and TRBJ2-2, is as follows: DAGVTQSPTHLIKTRGQQVTLRCSPKSGHDTVSWYQQALGQGPQFIFQYYEEEERQRGNFPDRFSGHQFPNYSSELNVNALLLGDSALYLCASSSDSLAGGRYTGELFFGEGSRLTVL.

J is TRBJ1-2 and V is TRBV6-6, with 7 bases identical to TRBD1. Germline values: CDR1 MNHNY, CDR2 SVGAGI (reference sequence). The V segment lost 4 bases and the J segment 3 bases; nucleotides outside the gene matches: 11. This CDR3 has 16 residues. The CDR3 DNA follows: TGTGCCAGCAGTTCCCGTACAGGGGAAAGGCACTATGGCTACACCTTC. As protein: CASSSRTGERHYGYTF.

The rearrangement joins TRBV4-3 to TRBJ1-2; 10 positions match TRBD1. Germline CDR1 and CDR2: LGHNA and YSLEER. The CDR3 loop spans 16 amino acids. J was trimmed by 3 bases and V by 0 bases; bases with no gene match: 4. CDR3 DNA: TGCGCCAGCAGCCAAGAGACAGGGGGCGCTTACTATGGCTACACCTTC. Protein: CASSQETGGAYYGYTF.

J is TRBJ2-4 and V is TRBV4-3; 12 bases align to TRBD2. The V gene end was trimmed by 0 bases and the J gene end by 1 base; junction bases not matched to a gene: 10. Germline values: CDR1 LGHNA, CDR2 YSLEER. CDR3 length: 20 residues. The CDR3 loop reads CASSQDMASGGAGAKNIQYF. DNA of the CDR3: TGCGCCAGCAGCCAAGATATGGCTAGCGGGGGGGCGGGGGCCAAAAACATTCAGTACTTC.

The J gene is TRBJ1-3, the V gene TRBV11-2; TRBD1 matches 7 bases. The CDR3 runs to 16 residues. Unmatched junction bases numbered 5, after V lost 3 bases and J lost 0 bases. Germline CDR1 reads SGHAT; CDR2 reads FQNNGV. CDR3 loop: CASSLDRQFSGNTIYF. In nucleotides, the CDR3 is TGTGCCAGCAGCTTGGACAGGCAGTTCTCTGGAAACACCATATATTTT.

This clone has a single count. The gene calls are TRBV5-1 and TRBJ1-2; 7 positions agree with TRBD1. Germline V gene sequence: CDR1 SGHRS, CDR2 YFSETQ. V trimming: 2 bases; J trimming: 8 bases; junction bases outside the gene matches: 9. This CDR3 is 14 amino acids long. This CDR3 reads CASSLVRQGGGYTF. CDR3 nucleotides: TGCGCCAGCAGCTTAGTACGACAGGGAGGCGGCTACACCTTC.

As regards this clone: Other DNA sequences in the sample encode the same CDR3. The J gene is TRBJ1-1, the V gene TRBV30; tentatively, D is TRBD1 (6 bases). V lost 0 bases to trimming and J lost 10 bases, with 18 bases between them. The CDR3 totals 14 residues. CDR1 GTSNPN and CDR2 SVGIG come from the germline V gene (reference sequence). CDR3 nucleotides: TGTGCCTGGAGTGTATATGAGCAGACAGGATCAGCTTTCTTT. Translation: CAWSVYEQTGSAFF. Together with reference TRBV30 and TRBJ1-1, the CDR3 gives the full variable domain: SQTIHQWPATLVQPVGSPLSLECTVEGTSNPNLYWYRQAAGRGLQLLFYSVGIGQISSEVPQNLSASRPQDRQFILSSKKLLLSDSGFYLCAWSVYEQTGSAFFGQGTRLTVV.

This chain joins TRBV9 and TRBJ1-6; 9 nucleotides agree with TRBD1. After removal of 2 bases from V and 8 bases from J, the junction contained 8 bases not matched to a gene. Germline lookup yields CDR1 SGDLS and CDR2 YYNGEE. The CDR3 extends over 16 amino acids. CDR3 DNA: TGTGCCAGCAGCGTCCGGGACAGGGTAAAGGATTCACCCCTCCACTTT. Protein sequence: CASSVRDRVKDSPLHF.

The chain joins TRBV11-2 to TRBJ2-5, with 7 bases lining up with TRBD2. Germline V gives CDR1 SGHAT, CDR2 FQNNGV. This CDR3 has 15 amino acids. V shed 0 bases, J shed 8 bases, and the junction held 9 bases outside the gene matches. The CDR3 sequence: CASSLDGPSGTTQYF. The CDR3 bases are TGTGCCAGCAGCTTAGATGGGCCTAGCGGAACTACCCAGTACTTC.